This TCR beta chain was profiled in a study of PD-1 blockade in classical Hodgkin lymphoma. Study-wide results and limits: Prior to therapy, complete responders displayed diversity much like that of newly diagnosed patients. A reduction in baseline TCR diversity was reportedly seen in newly diagnosed patients relative to healthy donors.

Using immunoSEQ multiplex PCR, the repertoire was profiled, and TCRdb retains in-frame clones only, with some absent. The table has under 30,000 clones, about two thirds seen once; the top ten hold around 4.2%. This clone was seen a few times. Its antigen is undetermined. The patients all showed relapse after autologous stem cell transplantation, while their brentuximab vedotin exposure varied. Sample: peripheral blood mononuclear cells (PBMCs), taken before the second cycle of nivolumab. The TCR sequence derives from a human donor with classical Hodgkin lymphoma.

The CDR3 DNA sequence: TGTGCCAGCACTGACACCCGCTCTGGAAACACCATATATTTT. Its translation is CASTDTRSGNTIYF. The rearrangement links TRBV2 to TRBJ1-3; D unclear. CDR3 length: 14 residues. The germline V gene has CDR1 SNHLY and CDR2 FYNNEI. Trimming cost V 7 bases and J 0 bases, with 10 bases left between them.